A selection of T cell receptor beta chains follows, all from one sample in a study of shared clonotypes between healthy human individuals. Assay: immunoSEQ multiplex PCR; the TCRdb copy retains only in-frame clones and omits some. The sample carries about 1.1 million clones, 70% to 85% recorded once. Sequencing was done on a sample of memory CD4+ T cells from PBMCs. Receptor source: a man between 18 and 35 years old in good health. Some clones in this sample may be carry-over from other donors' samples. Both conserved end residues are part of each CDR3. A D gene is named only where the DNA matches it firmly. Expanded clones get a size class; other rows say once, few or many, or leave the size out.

TGTGCCAGCAGCTTAGCTTCCGGACAGAGTAACTATGGCTACACCTTC	CASSLASGQSNYGYTF	.	.	TRBV7-2	TRBJ1-2
TGCGCCAGCAGAAATTACGACGAGCAGTACTTC	CASRNYDEQYF	.	few	TRBV5-1	TRBJ2-7
TGTGCCAGCAGCCTAAGGGGGCGATATGGCTACACCTTC	CASSLRGRYGYTF	TRBD1	.	TRBV7-9	TRBJ1-2
TGTGCCAGCAGCTTACCCAAGAGCTCCGATTCCTACGAGCAGTACTTC	CASSLPKSSDSYEQYF	.	.	TRBV7-2	TRBJ2-7
TGCGCCAGCAGCTTGGAGGGACAGCTTAATGAAAAACTGTTTTTT	CASSLEGQLNEKLFF	TRBD1	.	TRBV5-1	TRBJ1-4
TGTGCCAGCAGTTTGACAGGGTTTTTCTCAGCTTTCTTT	CASSLTGFFSAFF	TRBD1	.	TRBV28	TRBJ1-1
TGTGCCAGCAGCGACGGGGGGCCAACTAATGAAAAACTGTTTTTT	CASSDGGPTNEKLFF	.	.	TRBV6-5	TRBJ1-4
TGTGCCAGCGCCCCCTCACCCTCGGGACAGGGCACAGATACGCAGTATTTT	CASAPSPSGQGTDTQYF	.	many	TRBV21-1	TRBJ2-3
TGCGCCAGCAGCTTACTACCGACGGGGACCCAAGAGACCCAGTACTTC	CASSLLPTGTQETQYF	.	.	TRBV5-1	TRBJ2-5
TGTGCCATCAGGGACTACTACAATGAGCAGTTCTTC	CAIRDYYNEQFF	.	once	TRBV10-3	TRBJ2-1